This is a list of T cell receptor beta chains from one sample in a study of blood T cell repertoires in COVID-19. The data were produced by immunoSEQ multiplex PCR, yet TCRdb's version contains in-frame clones alone and is incomplete. The sample yields some 250,000 clones, 82% seen once. Sample: peripheral blood. The receptor source for this set is a woman younger than 30 with acute or convalescent COVID-19. CDR3s include the opening cysteine and the closing phenylalanine or tryptophan. The D gene is left open where the match is weak. Size is omitted from some rows. Given values are once, few, many or a class for expanded clones.

size: -; J: TRBJ2-5; V: TRBV13; length: 16; D: TRBD2; CDR3: CASSFRLAGYQETQYF; DNA: TGTGCCAGCAGCTTCCGACTAGCGGGGTACCAAGAGACCCAGTACTTC
size: -; J: TRBJ2-1; V: TRBV2; length: 15; D: TRBD2; CDR3: CASSAMGLDYNEQFF; DNA: TGTGCCAGCAGTGCAATGGGACTAGATTACAATGAGCAGTTCTTC
size: -; J: TRBJ1-4; V: TRBV27; length: 14; D: -; CDR3: CASSLGQTQEKLFF; DNA: TGTGCCAGCAGTTTAGGCCAAACCCAGGAAAAACTGTTTTTT
size: few; J: TRBJ1-1; V: TRBV29-1; length: 14; D: -; CDR3: CSVDPPRRNTEAFF; DNA: TGCAGCGTTGATCCCCCCCGTCGGAACACTGAAGCTTTCTTT
size: few; J: TRBJ1-5; V: TRBV2; length: 15; D: -; CDR3: CASSEQVLSSQPQHF; DNA: TGTGCCAGCAGCGAACAGGTCCTCTCCAGTCAGCCCCAGCATTTT
size: -; J: TRBJ1-5; V: TRBV18; length: 15; D: -; CDR3: CASSRGSSLHQPQHF; DNA: TGTGCCAGCTCCCGGGGGTCAAGTCTTCATCAGCCCCAGCATTTT
size: -; J: TRBJ2-5; V: TRBV3-1/TRBV3-2; length: 14; D: TRBD2; CDR3: CASSASGGSETQYF; DNA: TGTGCCAGCAGCGCCTCGGGAGGGAGTGAGACCCAGTACTTC
size: -; J: TRBJ2-7; V: TRBV18; length: 13; D: TRBD2; CDR3: CASSPTSVYEQYF; DNA: TGTGCCAGCTCGCCCACTAGCGTCTACGAGCAGTACTTC
size: -; J: TRBJ2-7; V: TRBV7-2; length: 15; D: TRBD2; CDR3: CASSLGREASYEQYF; DNA: TGTGCCAGCAGCTTAGGACGGGAGGCTTCCTACGAGCAGTACTTC
size: -; J: TRBJ2-2; V: TRBV29-1; length: 14; D: TRBD1; CDR3: CSVEGQENTGELFF; DNA: TGCAGCGTTGAGGGACAGGAAAACACCGGGGAGCTGTTTTTT
size: -; J: TRBJ1-1; V: TRBV18; length: 16; D: TRBD1; CDR3: CASSHPGQGANTEAFF; DNA: TGTGCCAGCTCACACCCGGGACAGGGGGCGAACACTGAAGCTTTCTTT
size: -; J: TRBJ2-7; V: TRBV5-1; length: 16; D: -; CDR3: CASSLVFEGLEDEQYF; DNA: TGCGCCAGCAGCTTGGTGTTTGAGGGATTGGAGGACGAGCAGTACTTC
size: -; J: TRBJ2-3; V: TRBV5-1; length: 15; D: -; CDR3: CASSLEGVMADTQYF; DNA: TGCGCCAGCAGCTTGGAGGGGGTAATGGCAGATACGCAGTATTTT
size: -; J: TRBJ2-7; V: TRBV30; length: 17; D: TRBD2; CDR3: CAWSVFLAGRSGHEQYF; DNA: TGTGCCTGGAGTGTATTTCTAGCGGGACGTTCGGGCCACGAGCAGTACTTC
size: -; J: TRBJ2-7; V: TRBV3-1/TRBV3-2; length: 13; D: -; CDR3: CASSQGTNYEQYF; DNA: TGTGCCAGCAGCCAAGGGACAAACTACGAGCAGTACTTC
size: -; J: TRBJ2-2; V: TRBV12-3/TRBV12-4; length: 11; D: -; CDR3: CASSFGRELFF; DNA: TGTGCCAGCAGTTTTGGGCGTGAGCTGTTTTTT
size: -; J: TRBJ2-1; V: TRBV6-5; length: 11; D: TRBD1; CDR3: CAIWTGREQFF; DNA: TGTGCCATCTGGACAGGGAGGGAGCAGTTCTTC
size: -; J: TRBJ2-7; V: TRBV5-1; length: 13; D: TRBD1; CDR3: CASTLNRGYEQYF; DNA: TGCGCCAGCACCTTAAACAGGGGGTACGAGCAGTACTTC
size: once; J: TRBJ2-1; V: TRBV6-5; length: 13; D: -; CDR3: CASSYSTKNEQFF; DNA: TGTGCCAGCAGTTACTCGACTAAGAATGAGCAGTTCTTC
size: -; J: TRBJ1-1; V: TRBV18; length: 14; D: -; CDR3: CASSRSGGGLEAFF; DNA: TGTGCCAGCTCACGGTCGGGGGGCGGTCTTGAAGCTTTCTTT
size: -; J: TRBJ1-5; V: TRBV7-2; length: 15; D: -; CDR3: CASSLNAGPNQPQHF; DNA: TGTGCCAGCAGCTTAAACGCGGGGCCCAATCAGCCCCAGCATTTT
size: -; J: TRBJ2-7; V: TRBV2; length: 14; D: -; CDR3: CATATRQSSYEQYF; DNA: TGTGCCACCGCGACCAGGCAATCCTCCTACGAGCAGTACTTC
size: -; J: TRBJ2-3; V: TRBV10-3; length: 18; D: TRBD2; CDR3: CAITPGVAGGRNADTQYF; DNA: TGTGCCATCACCCCGGGGGTAGCGGGAGGGAGGAACGCAGATACGCAGTATTTT
size: -; J: TRBJ2-7; V: TRBV27; length: 14; D: TRBD1; CDR3: CASSFGTGGYEQYF; DNA: TGTGCCAGCAGTTTTGGGACAGGAGGCTACGAGCAGTACTTC
size: -; J: TRBJ1-5; V: TRBV19; length: 15; D: -; CDR3: CASRRIRDKDQPQHF; DNA: TGTGCCAGTAGACGAATCCGGGACAAGGATCAGCCCCAGCATTTT
size: -; J: TRBJ1-2; V: TRBV2; length: 11; D: -; CDR3: CASTQLYGYTF; DNA: TGTGCCAGCACACAGCTCTATGGCTACACCTTC
size: -; J: TRBJ1-1; V: TRBV2; length: 13; D: -; CDR3: CASSDSLNTEAFF; DNA: TGTGCCAGCAGTGACTCCTTGAACACTGAAGCTTTCTTT
size: -; J: TRBJ1-1; V: TRBV18; length: 12; D: -; CDR3: CASSVLGTEAFF; DNA: TGTGCCAGCTCAGTACTAGGGACTGAAGCTTTCTTT
size: -; J: TRBJ1-6; V: TRBV4-3; length: 14; D: -; CDR3: CASSQATYNSPLHF; DNA: TGCGCCAGCAGCCAAGCGACTTATAATTCACCCCTCCACTTT
size: -; J: TRBJ2-7; V: TRBV5-1; length: 16; D: -; CDR3: CASSRLVGSPSYEQYF; DNA: TGCGCCAGCAGCCGCCTCGTGGGGAGCCCCTCCTACGAGCAGTACTTC
size: -; J: TRBJ2-2; V: TRBV6-5; length: 15; D: TRBD1; CDR3: CASSPGTGVTGELFF; DNA: TGTGCCAGCAGTCCGGGGACAGGCGTCACCGGGGAGCTGTTTTTT
size: -; J: TRBJ1-1; V: TRBV10-3; length: 13; D: TRBD1; CDR3: CAIGGQGVAEAFF; DNA: TGTGCCATTGGGGGACAGGGGGTCGCTGAAGCTTTCTTT
size: -; J: TRBJ2-7; V: TRBV27; length: 15; D: -; CDR3: CASSLSGQVTYEQYF; DNA: TGTGCCAGCAGTTTGTCGGGACAAGTCACCTACGAGCAGTACTTC